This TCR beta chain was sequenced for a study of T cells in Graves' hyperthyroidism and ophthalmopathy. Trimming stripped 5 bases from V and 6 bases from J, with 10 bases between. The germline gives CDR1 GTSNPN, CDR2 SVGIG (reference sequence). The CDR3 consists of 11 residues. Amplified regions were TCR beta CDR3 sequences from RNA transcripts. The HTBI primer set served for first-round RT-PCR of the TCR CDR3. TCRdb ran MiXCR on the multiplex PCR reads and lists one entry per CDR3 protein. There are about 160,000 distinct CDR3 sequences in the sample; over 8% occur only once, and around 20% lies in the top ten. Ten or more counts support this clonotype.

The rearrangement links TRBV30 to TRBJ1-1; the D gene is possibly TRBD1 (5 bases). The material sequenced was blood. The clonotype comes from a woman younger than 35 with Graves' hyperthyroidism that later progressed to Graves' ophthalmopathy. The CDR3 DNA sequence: TGTGCCTGGCGAACAGGTTCTGAAGCTTTCTTT. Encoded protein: CAWRTGSEAFF.